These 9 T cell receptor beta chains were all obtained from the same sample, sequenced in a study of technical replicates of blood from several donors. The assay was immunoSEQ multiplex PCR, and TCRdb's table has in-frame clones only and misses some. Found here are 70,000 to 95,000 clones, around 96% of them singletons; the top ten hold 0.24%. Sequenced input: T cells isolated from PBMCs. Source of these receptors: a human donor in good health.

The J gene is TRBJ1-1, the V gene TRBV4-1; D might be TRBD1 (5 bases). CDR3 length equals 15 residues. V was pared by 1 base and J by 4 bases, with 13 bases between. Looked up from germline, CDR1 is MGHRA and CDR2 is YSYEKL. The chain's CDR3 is CASSQGIQGSTEAFF. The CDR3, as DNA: TGCGCCAGCAGCCAAGGAATTCAGGGATCCACTGAAGCTTTCTTT.

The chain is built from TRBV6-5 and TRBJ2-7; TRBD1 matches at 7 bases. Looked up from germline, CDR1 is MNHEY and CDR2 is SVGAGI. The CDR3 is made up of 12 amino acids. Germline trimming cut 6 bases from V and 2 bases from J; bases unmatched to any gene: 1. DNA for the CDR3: TGTGCCAGCAGGACAGGGACCTACGAGCAGTACTTC. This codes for CASRTGTYEQYF.

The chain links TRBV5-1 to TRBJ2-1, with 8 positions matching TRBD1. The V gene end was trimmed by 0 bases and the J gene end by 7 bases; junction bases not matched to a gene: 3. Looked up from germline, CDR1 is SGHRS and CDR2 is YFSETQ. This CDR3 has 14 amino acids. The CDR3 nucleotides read TGCGCCAGCAGCTTGGGGGGACAGGCTAATGAGCAGTTCTTC. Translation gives CASSLGGQANEQFF.

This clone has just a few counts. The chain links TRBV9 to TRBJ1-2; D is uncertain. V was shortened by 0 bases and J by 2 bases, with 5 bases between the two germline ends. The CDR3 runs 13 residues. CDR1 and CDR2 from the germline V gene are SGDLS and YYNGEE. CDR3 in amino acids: CASSVAVNYGYTF. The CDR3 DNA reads TGTGCCAGCAGCGTAGCGGTGAACTATGGCTACACCTTC.

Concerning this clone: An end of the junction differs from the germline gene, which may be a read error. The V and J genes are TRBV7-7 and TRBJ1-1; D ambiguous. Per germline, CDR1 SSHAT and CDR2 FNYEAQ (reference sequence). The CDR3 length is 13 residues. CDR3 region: CASSFRLNTEAFF. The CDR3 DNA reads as TGTGCTAGCAGCTTCAGATTGAACACTGAAGCTTTCTTT.

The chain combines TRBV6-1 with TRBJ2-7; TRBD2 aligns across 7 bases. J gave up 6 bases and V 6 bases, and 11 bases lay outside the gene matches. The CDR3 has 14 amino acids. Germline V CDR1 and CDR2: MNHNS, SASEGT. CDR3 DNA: TGTGCCAGCAGCCCCTTAGGGACGGGGGGCGAGCAGTACTTC. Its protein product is CASSPLGTGGEQYF.

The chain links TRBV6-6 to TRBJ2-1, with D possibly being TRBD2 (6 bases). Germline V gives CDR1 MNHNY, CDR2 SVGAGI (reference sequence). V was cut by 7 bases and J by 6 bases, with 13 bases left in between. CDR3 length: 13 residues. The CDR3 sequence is CASTLGGSNEQFF. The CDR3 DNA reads TGTGCCAGCACCCTAGGAGGGAGCAATGAGCAGTTCTTC.

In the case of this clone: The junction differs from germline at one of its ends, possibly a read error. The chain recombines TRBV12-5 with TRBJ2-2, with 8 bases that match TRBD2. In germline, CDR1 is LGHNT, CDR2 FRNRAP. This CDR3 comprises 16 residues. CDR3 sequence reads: CASGLILAGNTGKLFF. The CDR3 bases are TGTGCTAGTGGTTTGATCCTAGCGGGTAACACCGGGAAGCTGTTTTTT.

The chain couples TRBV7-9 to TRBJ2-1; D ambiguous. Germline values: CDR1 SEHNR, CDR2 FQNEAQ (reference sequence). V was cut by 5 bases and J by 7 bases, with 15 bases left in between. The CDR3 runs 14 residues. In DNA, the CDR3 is TGTGCCAGCAGCGATTCCACTCTTTGGAATGAGCAGTTCTTC. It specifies CASSDSTLWNEQFF.